Given below is one T cell receptor beta chain in context. This sample was taken from a study of blood T cell repertoires in COVID-19. Study at large: Italy, Spain and the United States were the sources of the convalescent and acute COVID-19 samples. T cells, B-cell-depleted T cells, or PBMCs provided the cDNA or gDNA that served as material.

Per the authors' pipeline: Reference gene primers were amplified, and this amplification served to estimate nucleated cell counts. Produced via immunoSEQ multiplex PCR; TCRdb's table is partial and in-frame only. Clonal size and the V and J genes are those of that table, whereas D and trimming came from the DNA. Of around 320,000 clones in the sample, 87% were seen once. Between the trimmed V and J ends, which lost 5 bases and 6 bases, there was a span of 11 bases. The CDR3 totals 11 residues. Per germline, CDR1 DFQATT and CDR2 SNEGSKA (reference sequence). The receptor was derived from a man younger than 35 with active or convalescent COVID-19. The sequenced material came from peripheral blood. V is TRBV20-1 and J is TRBJ2-7; maybe TRBD2 (6 bases). This CDR3 reads CSALAGSEQYF. The CDR3 DNA reads as TGCAGTGCTCTCGCCGGGAGCGAGCAGTACTTC.